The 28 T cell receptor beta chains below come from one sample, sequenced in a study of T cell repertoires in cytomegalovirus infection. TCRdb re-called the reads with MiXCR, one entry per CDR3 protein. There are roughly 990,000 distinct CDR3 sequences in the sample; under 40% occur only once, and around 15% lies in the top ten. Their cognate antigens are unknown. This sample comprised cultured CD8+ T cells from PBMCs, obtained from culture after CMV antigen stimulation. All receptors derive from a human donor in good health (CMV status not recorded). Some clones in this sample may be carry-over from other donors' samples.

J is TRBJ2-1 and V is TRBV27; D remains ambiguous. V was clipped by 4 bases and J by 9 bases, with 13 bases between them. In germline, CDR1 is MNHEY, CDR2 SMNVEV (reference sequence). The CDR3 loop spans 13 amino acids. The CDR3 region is CASSSSVFGEQFF. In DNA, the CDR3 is TGTGCCAGCAGTTCTTCAGTTTTCGGTGAGCAGTTCTTC.

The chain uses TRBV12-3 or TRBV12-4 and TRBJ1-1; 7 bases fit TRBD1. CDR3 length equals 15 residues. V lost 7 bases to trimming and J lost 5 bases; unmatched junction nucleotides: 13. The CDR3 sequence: CASTPRGRGGTEAFF. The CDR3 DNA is TGTGCCAGCACCCCGCGGGGCAGGGGGGGAACTGAAGCTTTCTTT.

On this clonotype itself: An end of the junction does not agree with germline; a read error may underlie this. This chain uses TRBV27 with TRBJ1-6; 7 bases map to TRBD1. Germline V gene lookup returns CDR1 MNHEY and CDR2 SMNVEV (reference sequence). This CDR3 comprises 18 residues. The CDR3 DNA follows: TGTACCAGCAGTTTATCTACAGGGGCTTGGACCTATAATTCACCCCTCCACTTT. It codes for CTSSLSTGAWTYNSPLHF.

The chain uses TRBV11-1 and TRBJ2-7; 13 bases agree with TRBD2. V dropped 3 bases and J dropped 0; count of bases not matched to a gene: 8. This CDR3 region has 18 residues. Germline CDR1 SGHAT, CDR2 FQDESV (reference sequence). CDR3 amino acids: CASSFGLAGETSSYEQYV. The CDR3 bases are TGTGCCAGCAGCTTCGGACTAGCGGGGGAAACGAGCTCCTACGAGCAGTACGTC.

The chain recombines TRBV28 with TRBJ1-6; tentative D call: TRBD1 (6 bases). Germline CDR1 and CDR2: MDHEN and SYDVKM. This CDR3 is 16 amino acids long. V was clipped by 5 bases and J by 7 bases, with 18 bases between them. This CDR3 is CASSPWTVLPNSPLHF. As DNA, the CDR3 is TGTGCCAGCAGTCCCTGGACAGTACTACCCAATTCACCCCTCCACTTT.

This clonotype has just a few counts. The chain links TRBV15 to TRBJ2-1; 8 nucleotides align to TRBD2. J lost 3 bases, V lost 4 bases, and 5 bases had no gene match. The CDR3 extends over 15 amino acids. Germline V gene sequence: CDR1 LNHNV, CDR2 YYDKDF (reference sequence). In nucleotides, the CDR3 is TGTGCCACCAGCAACACGGGGGGGTACTACAATGAGCAGTTCTTC. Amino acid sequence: CATSNTGGYYNEQFF.

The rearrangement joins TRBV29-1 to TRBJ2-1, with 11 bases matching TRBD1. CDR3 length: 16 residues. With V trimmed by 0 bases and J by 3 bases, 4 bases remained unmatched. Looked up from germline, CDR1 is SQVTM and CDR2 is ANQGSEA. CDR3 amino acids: CSVEDPGQGDYNEQFF. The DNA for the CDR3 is TGCAGCGTTGAAGACCCGGGACAGGGGGACTACAATGAGCAGTTCTTC.

The DNA for the CDR3 is TGCGCCAGCAGCCAAGATCACCAGGGGCACACTGAAGCTTTCTTT. It codes for CASSQDHQGHTEAFF. The gene calls are TRBV4-1 and TRBJ1-1, with D perhaps matching TRBD1 (6 bases). Germline V lookup: CDR1 MGHRA, CDR2 YSYEKL. V was cut by 0 bases and J by 3 bases, with 11 bases left in between. This CDR3 has 15 amino acids.

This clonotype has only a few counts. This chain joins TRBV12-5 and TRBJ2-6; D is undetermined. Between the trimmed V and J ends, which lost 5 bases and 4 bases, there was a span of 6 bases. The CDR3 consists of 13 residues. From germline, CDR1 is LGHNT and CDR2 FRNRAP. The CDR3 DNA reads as TGTGCTAGTGGTCCTCCCGGGGCCAACGTCCTGACTTTC. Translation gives CASGPPGANVLTF.

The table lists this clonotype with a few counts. The CDR3 region has the DNA TGCGCCAGCAGCCAAGATCCTTGGGATGGCGAGCAGTACTTC. As protein: CASSQDPWDGEQYF. This chain links TRBV4-1 with TRBJ2-7; D uncertain. This CDR3 contains 14 residues. V was clipped by 0 bases and J by 6 bases, with 12 bases between them. Germline V gene data show CDR1 as MGHRA and CDR2 as YSYEKL.

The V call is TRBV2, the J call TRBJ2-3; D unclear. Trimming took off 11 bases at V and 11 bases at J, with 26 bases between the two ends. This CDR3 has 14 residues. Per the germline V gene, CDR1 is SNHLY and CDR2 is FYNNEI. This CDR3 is CALQEVNPLMMQYF. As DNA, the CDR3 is TGTGCCCTGCAGGAAGTAAATCCCCTGATGATGCAGTATTTT.

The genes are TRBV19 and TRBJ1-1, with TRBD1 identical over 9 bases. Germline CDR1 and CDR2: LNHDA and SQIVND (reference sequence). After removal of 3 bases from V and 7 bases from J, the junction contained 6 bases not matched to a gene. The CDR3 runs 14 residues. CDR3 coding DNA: TGTGCCAGTAGTATGGGACAGGGAATAGATGAAGCTTTCTTT. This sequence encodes CASSMGQGIDEAFF.

The CDR3 here is CASSETRSYEQYF. The CDR3 DNA is TGTGCCAGCAGTGAAACCAGGTCATACGAGCAGTACTTC. The chain is built from TRBV2 and TRBJ2-7; the D is unclear. There are 13 residues in the CDR3. CDR1 is SNHLY and CDR2 is FYNNEI in the germline V gene. V was clipped by 2 bases and J by 4 bases, with 9 bases between them.

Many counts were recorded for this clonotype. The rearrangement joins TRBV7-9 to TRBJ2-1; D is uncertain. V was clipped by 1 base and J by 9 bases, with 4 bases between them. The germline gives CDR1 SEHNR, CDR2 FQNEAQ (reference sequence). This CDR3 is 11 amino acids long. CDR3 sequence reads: CASSLGFEQFF. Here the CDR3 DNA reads TGTGCCAGCAGCTTAGGTTTTGAGCAGTTCTTC.

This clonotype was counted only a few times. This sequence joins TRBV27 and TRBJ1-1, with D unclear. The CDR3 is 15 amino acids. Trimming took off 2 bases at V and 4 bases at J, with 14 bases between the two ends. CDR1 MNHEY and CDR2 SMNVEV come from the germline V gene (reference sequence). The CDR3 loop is CASSLGISGSTEAFF. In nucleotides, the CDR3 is TGTGCCAGCAGTTTAGGGATCAGCGGGAGCACTGAAGCTTTCTTT.

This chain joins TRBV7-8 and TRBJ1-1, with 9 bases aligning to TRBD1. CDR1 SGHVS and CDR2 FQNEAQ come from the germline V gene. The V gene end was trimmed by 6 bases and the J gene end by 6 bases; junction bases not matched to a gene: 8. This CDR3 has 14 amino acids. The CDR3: CASSFNRGPAEAFF. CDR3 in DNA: TGTGCCAGCAGTTTTAACAGGGGGCCGGCTGAAGCTTTCTTT. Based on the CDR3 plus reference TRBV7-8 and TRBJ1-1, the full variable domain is GAGVSQSPRYKVAKRGQDVALRCDPISGHVSLFWYQQALGQGPEFLTYFQNEAQLDKSGLPSDRFFAERPEGSVSTLKIQRTQQEDSAVYLCASSFNRGPAEAFFGQGTRLTVV.

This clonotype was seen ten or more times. As DNA, the CDR3 is TGTGCCAGCAGCCGTCTAGCGGGGGACTCCTACAATGAGCAGTTCTTC. It yields the protein CASSRLAGDSYNEQFF. The chain is built from TRBV7-9 and TRBJ2-1, with 10 bases identical to TRBD2. This CDR3 comprises 16 residues. The germline V gene has CDR1 SEHNR and CDR2 FQNEAQ (reference sequence). V shed 5 bases and J 0 bases; nucleotides not matched to a gene: 4.

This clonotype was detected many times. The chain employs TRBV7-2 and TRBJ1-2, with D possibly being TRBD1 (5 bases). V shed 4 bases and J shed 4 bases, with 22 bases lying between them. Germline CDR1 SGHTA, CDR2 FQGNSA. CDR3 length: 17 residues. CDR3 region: CASSYHSRDDGTYGYTF. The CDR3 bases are TGTGCCAGCAGCTACCATTCCCGGGACGACGGAACCTATGGCTACACCTTC.

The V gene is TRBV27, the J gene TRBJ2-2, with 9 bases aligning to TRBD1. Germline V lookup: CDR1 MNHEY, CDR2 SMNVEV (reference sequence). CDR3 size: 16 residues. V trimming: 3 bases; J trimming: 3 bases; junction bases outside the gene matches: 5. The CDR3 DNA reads TGTGCCAGCAGTTTTATTGGACAGGGGTACACCGGGGAGCTGTTTTTT. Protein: CASSFIGQGYTGELFF.

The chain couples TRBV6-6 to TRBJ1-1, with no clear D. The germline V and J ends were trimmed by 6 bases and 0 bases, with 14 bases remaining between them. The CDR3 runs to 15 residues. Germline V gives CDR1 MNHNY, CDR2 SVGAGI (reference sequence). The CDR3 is CASSQSIGMNTEAFF. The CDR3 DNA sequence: TGTGCCAGCAGCCAAAGCATCGGAATGAACACTGAAGCTTTCTTT.

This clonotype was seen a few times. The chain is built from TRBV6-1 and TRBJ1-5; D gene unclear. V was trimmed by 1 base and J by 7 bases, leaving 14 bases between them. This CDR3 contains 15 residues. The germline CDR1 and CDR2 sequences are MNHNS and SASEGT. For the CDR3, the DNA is TGTGCCAGCAGTGAAGACGGAGGGATTGACCAGCCCCAGCATTTT. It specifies CASSEDGGIDQPQHF.

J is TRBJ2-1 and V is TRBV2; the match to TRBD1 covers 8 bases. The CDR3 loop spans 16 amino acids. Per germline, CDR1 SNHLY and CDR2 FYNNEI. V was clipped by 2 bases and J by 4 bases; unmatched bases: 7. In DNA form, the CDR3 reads TGTGCCAGCAGTGAAAAAGGACAGGGTTTTTACAATGAGCAGTTCTTC. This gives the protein CASSEKGQGFYNEQFF.

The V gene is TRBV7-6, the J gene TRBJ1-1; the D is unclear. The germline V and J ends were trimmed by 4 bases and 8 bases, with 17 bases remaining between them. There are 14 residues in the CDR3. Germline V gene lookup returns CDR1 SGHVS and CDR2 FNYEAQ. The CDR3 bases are TGTGCCAGCAGCTCTCTCGCGGTATCATGGGAAGCTTTCTTT. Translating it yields CASSSLAVSWEAFF.

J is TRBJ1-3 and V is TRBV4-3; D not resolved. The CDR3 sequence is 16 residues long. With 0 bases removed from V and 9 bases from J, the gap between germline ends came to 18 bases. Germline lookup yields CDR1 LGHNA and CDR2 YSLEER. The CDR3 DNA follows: TGCGCCAGCAGCCAAGATAAGGGCATCTTTCCTGGCACCATATATTTT. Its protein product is CASSQDKGIFPGTIYF.

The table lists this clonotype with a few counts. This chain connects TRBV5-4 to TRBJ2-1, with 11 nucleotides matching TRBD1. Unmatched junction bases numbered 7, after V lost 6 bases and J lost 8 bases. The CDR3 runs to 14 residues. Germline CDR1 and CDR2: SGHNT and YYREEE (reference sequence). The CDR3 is CASMDRGLVDEQFF. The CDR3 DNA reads TGTGCCAGCATGGACAGGGGGCTAGTGGATGAGCAGTTCTTC.

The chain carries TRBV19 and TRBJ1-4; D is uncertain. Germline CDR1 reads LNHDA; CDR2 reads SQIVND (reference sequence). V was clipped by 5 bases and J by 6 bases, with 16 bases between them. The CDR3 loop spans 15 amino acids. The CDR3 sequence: CASSPLGEAYEKLFF. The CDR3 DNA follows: TGTGCCAGTAGTCCCCTCGGGGAAGCGTATGAAAAACTGTTTTTT.

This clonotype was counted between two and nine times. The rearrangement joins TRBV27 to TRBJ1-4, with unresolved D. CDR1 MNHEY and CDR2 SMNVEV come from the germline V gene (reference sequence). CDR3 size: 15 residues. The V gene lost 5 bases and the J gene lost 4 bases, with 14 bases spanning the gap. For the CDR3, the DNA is TGTGCCAGCAGTCCGAGCCGTCGGGGTAATGAAAAACTGTTTTTT. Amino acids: CASSPSRRGNEKLFF.

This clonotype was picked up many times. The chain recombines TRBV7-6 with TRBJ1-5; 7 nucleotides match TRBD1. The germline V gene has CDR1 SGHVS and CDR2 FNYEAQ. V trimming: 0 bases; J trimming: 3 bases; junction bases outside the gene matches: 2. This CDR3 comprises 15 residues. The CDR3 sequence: CASSLAGGNNQPQHF. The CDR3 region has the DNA TGTGCCAGCAGCTTAGCAGGGGGCAACAATCAGCCCCAGCATTTT.